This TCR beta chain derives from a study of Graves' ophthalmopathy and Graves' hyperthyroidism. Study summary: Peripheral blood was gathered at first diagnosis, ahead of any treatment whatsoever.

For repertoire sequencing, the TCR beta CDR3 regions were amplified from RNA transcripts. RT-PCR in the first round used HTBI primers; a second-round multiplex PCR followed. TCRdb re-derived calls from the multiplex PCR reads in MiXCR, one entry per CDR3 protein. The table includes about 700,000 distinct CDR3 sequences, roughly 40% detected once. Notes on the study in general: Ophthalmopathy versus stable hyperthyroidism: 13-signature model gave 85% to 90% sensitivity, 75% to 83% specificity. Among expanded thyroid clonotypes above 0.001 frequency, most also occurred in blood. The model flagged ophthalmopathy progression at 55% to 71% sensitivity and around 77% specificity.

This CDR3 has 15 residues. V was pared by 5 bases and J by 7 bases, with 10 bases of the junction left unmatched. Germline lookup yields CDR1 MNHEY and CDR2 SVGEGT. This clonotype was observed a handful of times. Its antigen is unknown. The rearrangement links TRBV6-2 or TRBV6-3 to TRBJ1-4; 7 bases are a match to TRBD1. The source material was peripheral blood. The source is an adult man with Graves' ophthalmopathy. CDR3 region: CASSEAAGGAEKLFF. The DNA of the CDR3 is TGTGCCAGCAGTGAAGCGGCAGGGGGTGCTGAAAAACTGTTTTTT.